The clone carrying this T cell receptor (beta chain) was detected a few times. Its antigen is unidentified. These data belong to a study of T cell clonotyping in hematopoietic cell transplantation. Sequenced by immunoSEQ multiplex PCR; TCRdb stores in-frame clones only, minus some. Here the sample spans 7,300 or so clones, 90% to 97% being singletons. Study observations and caveats: Broader posttransplant TCR repertoire diversity was predicted by graft donor and pretransplant recipient Inverse Simpson Index values. Recipient TCR diversity dropped after transplant; expanded clonotypes rose from day 30 to 180.

The sequence came from a male patient aged 35-50 years who had an allogeneic stem cell transplant from a related donor, so the T cells may come from the graft donor. Some clones in this sample may be carry-over from other donors' samples. The specimen comprised PBMCs, sampled 30 days after allogeneic stem cell transplant.

The CDR3 DNA reads TGTGCCAGCAACGATGGGGGCTTATCACCCCTCCACTTT. This translates into CASNDGGLSPLHF. The chain uses TRBV9 and TRBJ1-6, with D possibly TRBD1 on 6 matching bases. The ends were cut back, 6 bases at V and 10 bases at J, with 14 bases in the middle. The CDR3 consists of 13 residues. Germline values: CDR1 SGDLS, CDR2 YYNGEE. The whole variable domain, filled in from reference TRBV9 and TRBJ1-6, reads DSGVTQTPKHLITATGQRVTLRCSPRSGDLSVYWYQQSLDQGLQFLIQYYNGEERAKGNILERFSAQQFPDLHSELNLSSLELGDSALYFCASNDGGLSPLHFGNGTRLTVT.